Sequencing of this T cell receptor beta chain was carried out in a study of post-analysis software for immune sequencing data. About the research overall: Courses of disease covered relapsing-remitting, secondary progressive and progressive-relapsing multiple sclerosis. Study results and limitations: Versus controls, multiple sclerosis patients showed significantly lower diversity (normalized Chao1). The five TRBV segments detected at higher frequency in patients than in controls included TRBV5-6, TRBV5-1 and TRBV20-1.

The germline V gene encodes CDR1 DFQATT and CDR2 SNEGSKA (reference sequence). V was shortened by 3 bases and J by 5 bases, with 13 bases between the two germline ends. CDR3 size: 13 residues. A word on this clonotype: Its antigen is currently unknown.

Unique-molecular-identifier-tagged TCR beta cDNA libraries were used. From around 0.96 to 9.9 million T cells, 550,000 or so cDNA molecules were obtained. TCRdb used MiXCR to reprocess the PCR reads, holding one entry per CDR3 protein. The data contain roughly 730,000 distinct CDR3 sequences, 30% of them singletons. V usage is TRBV20-1 and J usage is TRBJ2-5; the D gene could be TRBD1 or TRBD2 (5 bases each). The clonotype comes from a girl aged 10 to 17 with multiple sclerosis. Source material: blood. The CDR3 nucleotides read TGCAGTGCTAGCGGGGCTGGGGGTGAGACCCAGTACTTC. The encoded protein is CSASGAGGETQYF.